These 17 T cell receptor beta chains were sequenced from one sample in a study of cytomegalovirus exposure and HLA in healthy donors. Use of 60 Vbeta and 13 Jbeta primers characterized the PCR. Sequenced by immunoSEQ multiplex PCR; TCRdb stores in-frame clones only, minus some. The top ten hold 4.8% of the sample, which has roughly 120,000 clones, under 85% seen once. The sequencing sample was made of PBMCs. The receptors were gathered from a man between 25 and 39 years old in good health and CMV-seropositive.

CDR3 loop: CASSVVWASGVTGELFF. CDR3 in DNA: TGTGCCAGCAGCGTAGTATGGGCTAGCGGGGTCACCGGGGAGCTGTTTTTT. The V gene is TRBV9, the J gene TRBJ2-2; 9 bases are a match to TRBD2. The CDR3 loop spans 17 amino acids. The germline V gene has CDR1 SGDLS and CDR2 YYNGEE. Losses at the gene ends were 0 bases for V and 4 bases for J; bases not matched to a gene: 7.

The CDR3: CASSVVPGGPTEAFF. The CDR3 DNA sequence: TGTGCCAGCAGCGTAGTTCCCGGGGGGCCCACTGAAGCTTTCTTT. This rearrangement joins TRBV9 to TRBJ1-1; D possibly corresponds to TRBD1 (6 bases). Trimming left V 0 bases short and J 4 bases short, with 13 bases between. Germline V lookup: CDR1 SGDLS, CDR2 YYNGEE. The CDR3 runs 15 residues.

The chain uses TRBV25-1 and TRBJ1-5; 10 bases match TRBD1. V lost 4 bases, J lost 7 bases, and 4 bases stayed unmatched. CDR3 length: 14 residues. CDR1 is MGHDK, CDR2 SYGVNS, per germline. The CDR3 here is CASSGTGGKQPQHF. CDR3 DNA: TGTGCCAGCAGTGGGACAGGGGGAAAACAGCCCCAGCATTTT.

V gene TRBV13 combines with J gene TRBJ2-7; 14 nucleotides line up with TRBD2. Germline V gives CDR1 PRHDT, CDR2 FYEKMQ (reference sequence). The CDR3 is 16 amino acids. The J segment lost 2 bases and the V segment lost 4 bases, leaving 4 bases of the junction unmatched. The CDR3 sequence is CASSSLTSGGAYEQYF. Here the CDR3 DNA reads TGTGCCAGCAGCTCCTTGACTAGCGGGGGGGCCTACGAGCAGTACTTC.

The V call is TRBV5-1, the J call TRBJ1-1, with 7 bases fitting TRBD1. The trim removed 7 bases at V and 6 bases at J, leaving 15 bases unmatched. The germline CDR1 and CDR2 sequences are SGHRS and YFSETQ. This CDR3 spans 15 amino acids. This chain's CDR3 is CASAPAQGPGAEAFF. CDR3 in DNA: TGCGCCAGCGCCCCGGCACAGGGGCCCGGTGCTGAAGCTTTCTTT.

The rearrangement links TRBV29-1 to TRBJ1-2; a possible D gene is TRBD1 (5 bases). The CDR3 is 13 residues long. CDR1 and CDR2 (germline): SQVTM, ANQGSEA. V was clipped by 7 bases and J by 3 bases, with 15 bases between them. The CDR3, as DNA: TGCAGCGGGGGCCTCGGGCTCGACTATGGCTACACCTTC. Encoded protein: CSGGLGLDYGYTF.

There are many counts of this clone. The J gene is TRBJ1-1, the V gene TRBV29-1; D not resolved. The V end lost 5 bases, the J end lost 2 bases, and 12 bases lay between the germline ends. Germline CDR1 and CDR2: SQVTM and ANQGSEA. The CDR3 length is 13 residues. The CDR3 sequence is CSVPRAPNTEAFF. The CDR3 DNA reads as TGCAGCGTTCCGCGGGCCCCAAACACTGAAGCTTTCTTT.

V usage is TRBV7-9 and J usage is TRBJ2-3, with D possibly being TRBD2 (5 bases). Germline V gene lookup returns CDR1 SEHNR and CDR2 FQNEAQ (reference sequence). This CDR3 has 15 amino acids. V was trimmed by 1 base and J by 0 bases, leaving 8 bases between them. CDR3 sequence (DNA): TGTGCCAGCAGCTTAGTCCGGACTAGCACAGATACGCAGTATTTT. Its translation: CASSLVRTSTDTQYF.

The DNA for the CDR3 is TGTGCCAGCTCTACCTGGGGGGGCGCGAACACCGGGGAGCTGTTTTTT. Its translation is CASSTWGGANTGELFF. The chain couples TRBV16 to TRBJ2-2, with D possibly being TRBD2 (7 bases). Trimming stripped 8 bases from V and 0 bases from J, with 16 bases between. The germline V gene encodes CDR1 KGHSY and CDR2 FQNENV. This CDR3 comprises 16 residues.

The chain recombines TRBV30 with TRBJ2-3, with TRBD2 identical over 11 bases. V lost 3 bases, J lost 0 bases, and 5 bases stayed unmatched. The CDR3 has 16 residues. Per germline, CDR1 GTSNPN and CDR2 SVGIG (reference sequence). The CDR3 nucleotides read TGTGCCTGGAGGGGGGGGACTAGCGGAAGCACAGATACGCAGTATTTT. This encodes CAWRGGTSGSTDTQYF.

This clone has only a few counts. One end of the junction is discordant with germline, which a read error may explain. The chain combines TRBV7-9 with TRBJ2-1, with a weak D call TRBD2 (6 bases). CDR1 and CDR2 from the germline V gene are SEHNR and FQNEAQ (reference sequence). The CDR3 sequence is 12 residues long. Written as DNA, the CDR3 is TGTTCCAGCAGCTTAGTTGATGGGGGAGGGTTCTTC. Translating it yields CSSSLVDGGGFF.

In DNA form, the CDR3 reads TGTGCCAGCAGTTATCCGGACACTGAAGCTTTCTTT. Translating gives CASSYPDTEAFF. The chain is built from TRBV6-5 and TRBJ1-1; D gene ambiguous. The germline V gene encodes CDR1 MNHEY and CDR2 SVGAGI. V lost 3 bases, J lost 3 bases, and 5 bases lay in between. There are 12 residues in the CDR3.

Only one count was recorded for this clone. J is TRBJ2-7 and V is TRBV5-4; 10 bases align to TRBD2. The germline V gene encodes CDR1 SGHNT and CDR2 YYREEE (reference sequence). Trimming at V came to 2 bases and at J to 3 bases, leaving 5 bases not matched to a gene. There are 15 residues in the CDR3. Here the CDR3 reads CASSFLAGVIYEQYF. CDR3 in DNA: TGTGCCAGCAGCTTCCTAGCGGGGGTGATCTACGAGCAGTACTTC. Drawing the rest from reference TRBV5-4 and TRBJ2-7, the complete variable domain is ETGVTQSPTHLIKTRGQQVTLRCSSQSGHNTVSWYQQALGQGPQFIFQYYREEENGRGNFPPRFSGLQFPNYSSELNVNALELDDSALYLCASSFLAGVIYEQYFGPGTRLTVT.

This chain links TRBV9 with TRBJ2-1; D not resolved. V was shortened by 4 bases and J by 0 bases, with 8 bases between the two germline ends. CDR1 and CDR2 (germline): SGDLS, YYNGEE. The CDR3 has 14 amino acids. The CDR3 loop reads CASSSVSSYNEQFF. The CDR3 region has the DNA TGTGCCAGCAGCTCGGTTAGCTCCTACAATGAGCAGTTCTTC. Based on the CDR3 plus reference TRBV9 and TRBJ2-1, the full variable domain is DSGVTQTPKHLITATGQRVTLRCSPRSGDLSVYWYQQSLDQGLQFLIQYYNGEERAKGNILERFSAQQFPDLHSELNLSSLELGDSALYFCASSSVSSYNEQFFGPGTRLTVL.

The genes are TRBV2 and TRBJ1-2; no reliable D call. V was clipped by 5 bases and J by 8 bases, with 12 bases between them. The CDR3 is 12 residues long. CDR1 is SNHLY and CDR2 is FYNNEI in the germline V gene. The CDR3 region has the DNA TGTGCCAGCAGTTGGTCGGGCGGGGGCTACACCTTC. Translating it yields CASSWSGGGYTF. The complete variable domain, with remaining parts taken from reference TRBV2 and TRBJ1-2, reads EPEVTQTPSHQVTQMGQEVILRCVPISNHLYFYWYRQILGQKVEFLVSFYNNEISEKSEIFDDQFSVERPDGSNFTLKIRSTKLEDSAMYFCASSWSGGGYTFGSGTRLTVV.

This clone has only a few counts. The chain links TRBV18 to TRBJ1-1, with TRBD1 matching over 7 bases. This CDR3 region has 12 residues. V lost 6 bases to trimming and J lost 3 bases; unmatched junction nucleotides: 1. Germline-derived CDR1 and CDR2 are KGHSH and LQKENI. This CDR3 is CASSQGDTEAFF. The CDR3 nucleotides are TGTGCCAGCTCGCAGGGGGACACTGAAGCTTTCTTT.

Concerning this clone itself: Other DNA sequences in this specimen translate into the identical CDR3. V is TRBV27 and J is TRBJ1-5; 9 nucleotides line up with TRBD1. The germline V gene has CDR1 MNHEY and CDR2 SMNVEV (reference sequence). CDR3 length equals 14 residues. After removal of 6 bases from V and 11 bases from J, the junction contained 11 bases not matched to a gene. CDR3 DNA: TGTGCCAGCAGCGACGGGACAGGGCCTCTCGCCCAGCATTTT. Amino acids: CASSDGTGPLAQHF.